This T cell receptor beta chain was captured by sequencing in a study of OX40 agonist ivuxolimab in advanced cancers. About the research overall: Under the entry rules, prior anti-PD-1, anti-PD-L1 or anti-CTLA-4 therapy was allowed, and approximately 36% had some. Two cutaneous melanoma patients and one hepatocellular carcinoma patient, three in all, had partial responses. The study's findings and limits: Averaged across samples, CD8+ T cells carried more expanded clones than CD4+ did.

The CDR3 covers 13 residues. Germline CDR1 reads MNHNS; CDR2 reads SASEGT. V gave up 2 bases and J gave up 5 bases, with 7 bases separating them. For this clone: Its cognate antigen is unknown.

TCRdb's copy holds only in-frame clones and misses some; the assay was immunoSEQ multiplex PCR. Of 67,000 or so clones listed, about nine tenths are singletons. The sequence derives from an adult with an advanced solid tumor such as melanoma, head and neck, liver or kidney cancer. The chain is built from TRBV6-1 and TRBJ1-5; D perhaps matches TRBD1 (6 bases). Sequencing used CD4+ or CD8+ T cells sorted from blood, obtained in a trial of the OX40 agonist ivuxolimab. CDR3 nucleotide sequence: TGTGCCAGCAGTGAAAACAGGGATCAGCCCCAGCATTTT. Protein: CASSENRDQPQHF.